This T cell receptor beta chain was documented in a study of cytomegalovirus exposure and HLA in healthy donors. Notes on the study in general: Across all donors, roughly uniform sequencing depth was an assumption of the presence/absence analyses.

Note on this clone: The target antigen is unknown.

The CDR3 runs 15 residues. The germline gives CDR1 SGHRS, CDR2 YFSETQ. The V segment lost 4 bases and the J segment 5 bases; nucleotides outside the gene matches: 6. The PCR used 60 Vbeta and 13 Jbeta primers. Measured with immunoSEQ multiplex PCR; TCRdb has only the in-frame clones, and not every one. The sample contains 150,000 to 200,000 clones, approximately 84% of which appear only once. This sequence joins TRBV5-1 and TRBJ2-1; 10 positions agree with TRBD2. This clonotype was obtained from a girl younger than two in good health and CMV-seronegative. Sequenced input: PBMCs. CDR3 protein: CASSRTSGTNNEQFF. CDR3 in DNA: TGCGCCAGCAGCCGAACTAGCGGGACGAACAATGAGCAGTTCTTC. The full variable domain, its missing parts supplied by reference TRBV5-1 and TRBJ2-1, is KAGVTQTPRYLIKTRGQQVTLSCSPISGHRSVSWYQQTPGQGLQFLFEYFSETQRNKGNFPGRFSGRQFSNSRSEMNVSTLELGDSALYLCASSRTSGTNNEQFFGPGTRLTVL.